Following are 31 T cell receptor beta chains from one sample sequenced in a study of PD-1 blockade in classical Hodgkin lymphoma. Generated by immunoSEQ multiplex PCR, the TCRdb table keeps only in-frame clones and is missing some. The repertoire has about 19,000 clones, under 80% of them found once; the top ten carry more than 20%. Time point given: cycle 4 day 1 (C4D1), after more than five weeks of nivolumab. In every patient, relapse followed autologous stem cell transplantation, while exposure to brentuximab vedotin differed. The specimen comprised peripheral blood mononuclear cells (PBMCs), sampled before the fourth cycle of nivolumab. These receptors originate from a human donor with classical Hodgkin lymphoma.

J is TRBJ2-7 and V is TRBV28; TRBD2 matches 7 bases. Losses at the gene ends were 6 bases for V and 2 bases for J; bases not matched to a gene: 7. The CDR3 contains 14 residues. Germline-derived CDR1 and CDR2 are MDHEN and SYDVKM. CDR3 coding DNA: TGTGCCAGCAGGCTAGCGGTAGAAACCTACGAGCAGTACTTC. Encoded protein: CASRLAVETYEQYF.

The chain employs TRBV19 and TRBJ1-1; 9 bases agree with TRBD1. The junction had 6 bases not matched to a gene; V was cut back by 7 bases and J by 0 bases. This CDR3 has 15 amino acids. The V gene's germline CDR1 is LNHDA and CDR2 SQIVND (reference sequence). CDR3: CASTGTGILNTEAFF. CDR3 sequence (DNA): TGTGCCAGTACTGGGACAGGGATTTTGAACACTGAAGCTTTCTTT.

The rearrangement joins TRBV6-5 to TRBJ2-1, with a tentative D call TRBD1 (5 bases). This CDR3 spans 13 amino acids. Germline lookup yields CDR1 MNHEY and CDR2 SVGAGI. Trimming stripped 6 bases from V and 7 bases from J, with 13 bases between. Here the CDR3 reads CASSLRASNEQFF. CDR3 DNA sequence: TGTGCCAGCAGCCTCAGGGCGTCGAATGAGCAGTTCTTC.

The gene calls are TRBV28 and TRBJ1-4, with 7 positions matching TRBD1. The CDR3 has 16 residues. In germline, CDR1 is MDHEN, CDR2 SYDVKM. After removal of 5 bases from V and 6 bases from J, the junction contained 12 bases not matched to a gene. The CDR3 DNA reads TGTGCCAGCAGTCCCGAGACGGCCAGGGGGTATGAAAAACTGTTTTTT. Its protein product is CASSPETARGYEKLFF.

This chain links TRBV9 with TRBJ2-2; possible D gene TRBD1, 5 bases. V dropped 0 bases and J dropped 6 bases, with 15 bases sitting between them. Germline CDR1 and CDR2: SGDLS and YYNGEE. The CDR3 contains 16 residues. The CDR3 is CASSVESVAGSGELFF. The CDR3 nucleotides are TGTGCCAGCAGCGTAGAATCGGTGGCAGGGTCCGGGGAGCTGTTTTTT.

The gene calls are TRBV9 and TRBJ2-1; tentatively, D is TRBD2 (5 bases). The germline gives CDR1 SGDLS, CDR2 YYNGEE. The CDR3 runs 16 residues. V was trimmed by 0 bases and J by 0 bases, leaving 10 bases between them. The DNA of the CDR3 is TGTGCCAGCAGCGTAGACCCGGGGAGCTCCTACAATGAGCAGTTCTTC. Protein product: CASSVDPGSSYNEQFF.

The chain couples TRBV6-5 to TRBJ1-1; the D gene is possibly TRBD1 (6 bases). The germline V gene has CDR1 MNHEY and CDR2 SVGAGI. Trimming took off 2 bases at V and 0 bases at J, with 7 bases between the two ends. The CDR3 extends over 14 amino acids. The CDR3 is CASSYQGLNTEAFF. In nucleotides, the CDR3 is TGTGCCAGCAGTTACCAGGGGTTGAACACTGAAGCTTTCTTT.

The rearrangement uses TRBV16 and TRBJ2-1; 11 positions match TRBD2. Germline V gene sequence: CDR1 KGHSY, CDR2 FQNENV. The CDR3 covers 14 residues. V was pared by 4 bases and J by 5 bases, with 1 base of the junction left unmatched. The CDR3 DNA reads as TGTGCCAGCAGCCGACTAGCGGGGAACAATGAGCAGTTCTTC. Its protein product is CASSRLAGNNEQFF. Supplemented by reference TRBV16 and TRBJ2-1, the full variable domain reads GEEVAQTPKHLVRGEGQKAKLYCAPIKGHSYVFWYQQVLKNEFKFLISFQNENVFDETGMPKERFSAKCLPNSPCSLEIQATKLEDSAVYFCASSRLAGNNEQFFGPGTRLTVL.

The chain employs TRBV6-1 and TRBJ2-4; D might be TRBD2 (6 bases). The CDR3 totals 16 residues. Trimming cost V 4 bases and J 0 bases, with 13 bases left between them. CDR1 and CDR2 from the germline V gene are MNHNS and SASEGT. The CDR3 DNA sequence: TGTGCCAGCAGTGCCCGTCCGGGGGAAGCCAAAAACATTCAGTACTTC. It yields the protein CASSARPGEAKNIQYF.

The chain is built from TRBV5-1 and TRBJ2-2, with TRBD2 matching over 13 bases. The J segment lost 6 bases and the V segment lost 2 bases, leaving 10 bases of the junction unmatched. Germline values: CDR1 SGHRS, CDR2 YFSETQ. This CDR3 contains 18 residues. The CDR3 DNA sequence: TGCGCCAGCAGCTTCCCCCAATCCGGGACTAGCGGGGCCGGGGAGCTGTTTTTT. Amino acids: CASSFPQSGTSGAGELFF. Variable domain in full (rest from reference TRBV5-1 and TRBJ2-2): KAGVTQTPRYLIKTRGQQVTLSCSPISGHRSVSWYQQTPGQGLQFLFEYFSETQRNKGNFPGRFSGRQFSNSRSEMNVSTLELGDSALYLCASSFPQSGTSGAGELFFGEGSRLTVL.

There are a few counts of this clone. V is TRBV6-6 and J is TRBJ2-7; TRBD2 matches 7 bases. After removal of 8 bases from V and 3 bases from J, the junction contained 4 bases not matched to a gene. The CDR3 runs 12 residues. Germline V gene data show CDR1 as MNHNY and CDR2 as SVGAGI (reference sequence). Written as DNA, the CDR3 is TGTGCCAGCGCGGGAGAAAACTACGAGCAGTACTTC. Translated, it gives CASAGENYEQYF.

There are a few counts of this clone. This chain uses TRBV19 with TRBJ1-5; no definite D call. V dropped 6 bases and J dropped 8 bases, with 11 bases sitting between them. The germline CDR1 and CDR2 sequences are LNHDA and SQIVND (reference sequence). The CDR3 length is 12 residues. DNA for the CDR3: TGTGCCAGTAGCCCCCCCTTAAAGCCCCAGCATTTT. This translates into CASSPPLKPQHF. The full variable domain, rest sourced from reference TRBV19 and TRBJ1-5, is DGGITQSPKYLFRKEGQNVTLSCEQNLNHDAMYWYRQDPGQGLRLIYYSQIVNDFQKGDIAEGYSVSREKKESFPLTVTSAQKNPTAFYLCASSPPLKPQHFGDGTRLSIL.

CDR3: CASGLVMGQVPPSYGYTF. The CDR3 bases are TGTGCTAGTGGTTTGGTAATGGGACAGGTCCCTCCATCCTATGGCTACACCTTC. The chain joins TRBV12-5 to TRBJ1-2, with 8 bases that match TRBD1. After removal of 0 bases from V and 4 bases from J, the junction contained 13 bases not matched to a gene. Germline CDR1 LGHNT, CDR2 FRNRAP. CDR3 length: 18 amino acids.

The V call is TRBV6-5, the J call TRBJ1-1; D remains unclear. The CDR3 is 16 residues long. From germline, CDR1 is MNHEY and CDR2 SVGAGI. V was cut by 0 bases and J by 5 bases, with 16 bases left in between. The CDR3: CASSYSTAAWGTEAFF. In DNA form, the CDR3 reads TGTGCCAGCAGTTACTCGACGGCCGCTTGGGGAACTGAAGCTTTCTTT.

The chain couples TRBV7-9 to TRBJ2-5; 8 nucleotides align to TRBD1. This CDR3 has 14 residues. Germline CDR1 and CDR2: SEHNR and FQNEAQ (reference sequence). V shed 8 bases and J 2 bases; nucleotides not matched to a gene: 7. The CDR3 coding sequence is TGTGCCAGCGACAGGGGAATTAATCAAGAGACCCAGTACTTC. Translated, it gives CASDRGINQETQYF.

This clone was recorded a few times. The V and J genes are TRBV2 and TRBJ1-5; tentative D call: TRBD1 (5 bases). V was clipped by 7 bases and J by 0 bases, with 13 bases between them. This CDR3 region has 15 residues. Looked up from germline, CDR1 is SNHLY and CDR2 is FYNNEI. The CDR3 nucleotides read TGTGCCAGCACGAGGACACCATATAGCAATCAGCCCCAGCATTTT. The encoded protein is CASTRTPYSNQPQHF. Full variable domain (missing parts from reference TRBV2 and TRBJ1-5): EPEVTQTPSHQVTQMGQEVILRCVPISNHLYFYWYRQILGQKVEFLVSFYNNEISEKSEIFDDQFSVERPDGSNFTLKIRSTKLEDSAMYFCASTRTPYSNQPQHFGDGTRLSIL.

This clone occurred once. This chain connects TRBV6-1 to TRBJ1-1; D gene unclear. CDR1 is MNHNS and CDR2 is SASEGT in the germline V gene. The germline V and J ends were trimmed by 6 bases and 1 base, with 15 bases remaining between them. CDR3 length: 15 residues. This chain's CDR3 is CASRPYLWENTEAFF. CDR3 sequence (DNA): TGTGCCAGCAGACCTTATCTGTGGGAGAACACTGAAGCTTTCTTT.

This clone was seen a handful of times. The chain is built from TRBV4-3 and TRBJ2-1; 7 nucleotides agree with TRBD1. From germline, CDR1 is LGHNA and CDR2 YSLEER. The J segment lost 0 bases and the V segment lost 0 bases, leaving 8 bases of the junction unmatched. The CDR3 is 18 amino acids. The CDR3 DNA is TGCGCCAGCAGCCAAGAGGGAGTACAGGGGATCTCCTACAATGAGCAGTTCTTC. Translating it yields CASSQEGVQGISYNEQFF.

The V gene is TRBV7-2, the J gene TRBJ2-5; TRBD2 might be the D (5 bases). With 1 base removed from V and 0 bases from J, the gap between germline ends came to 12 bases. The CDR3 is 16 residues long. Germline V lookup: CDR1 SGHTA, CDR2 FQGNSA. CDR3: CASSLGGRGYQETQYF. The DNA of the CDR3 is TGTGCCAGCAGCTTAGGCGGACGGGGTTACCAAGAGACCCAGTACTTC. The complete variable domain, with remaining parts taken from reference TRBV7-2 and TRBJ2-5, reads GAGVSQSPSNKVTEKGKDVELRCDPISGHTALYWYRQSLGQGLEFLIYFQGNSAPDKSGLPSDRFSAERTGGSVSTLTIQRTQQEDSAVYLCASSLGGRGYQETQYFGPGTRLLVL.

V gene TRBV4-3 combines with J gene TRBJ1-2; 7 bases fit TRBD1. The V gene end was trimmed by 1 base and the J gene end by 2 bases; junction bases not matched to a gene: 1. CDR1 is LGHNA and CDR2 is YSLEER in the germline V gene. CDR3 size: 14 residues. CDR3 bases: TGCGCCAGCAGCCAAGGGACAGGAAACTATGGCTACACCTTC. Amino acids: CASSQGTGNYGYTF.

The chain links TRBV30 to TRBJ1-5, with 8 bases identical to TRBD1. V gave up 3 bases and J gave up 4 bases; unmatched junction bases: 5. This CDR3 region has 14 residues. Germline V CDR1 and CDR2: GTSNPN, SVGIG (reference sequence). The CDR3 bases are TGTGCCTGGAGCAGGGGGCGGCTTAATCAGCCCCAGCATTTT. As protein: CAWSRGRLNQPQHF.

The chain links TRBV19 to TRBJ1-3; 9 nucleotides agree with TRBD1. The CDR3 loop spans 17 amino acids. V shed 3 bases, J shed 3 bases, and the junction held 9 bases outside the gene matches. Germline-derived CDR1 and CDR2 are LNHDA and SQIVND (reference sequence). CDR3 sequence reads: CASSIQPGTGIGNTIYF. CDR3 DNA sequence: TGTGCCAGTAGTATCCAGCCAGGGACAGGGATTGGAAACACCATATATTTT.

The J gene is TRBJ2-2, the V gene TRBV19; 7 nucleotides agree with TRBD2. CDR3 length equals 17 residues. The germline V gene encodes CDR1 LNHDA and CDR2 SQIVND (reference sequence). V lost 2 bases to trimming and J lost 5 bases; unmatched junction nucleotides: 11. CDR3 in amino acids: CASSIRGEGKLTGELFF. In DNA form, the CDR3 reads TGTGCCAGTAGTATAAGAGGGGAGGGCAAGTTGACCGGGGAGCTGTTTTTT.

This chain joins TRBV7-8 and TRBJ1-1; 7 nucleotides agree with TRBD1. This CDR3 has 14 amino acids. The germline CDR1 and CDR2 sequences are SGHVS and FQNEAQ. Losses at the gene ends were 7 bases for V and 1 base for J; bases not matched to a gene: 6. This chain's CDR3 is CASNRDSQNTEAFF. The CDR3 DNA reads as TGTGCCAGCAACCGGGACAGCCAGAACACTGAAGCTTTCTTT.

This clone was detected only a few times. CDR3: CASTKPGASSYNSPLHF. Written as DNA, the CDR3 is TGTGCCAGCACAAAACCCGGGGCCAGCTCCTATAATTCACCCCTCCACTTT. V usage is TRBV11-3 and J usage is TRBJ1-6, with D possibly matching TRBD1 (5 bases). CDR3 size: 17 residues. Trimming shortened V by 7 bases and J by 0 bases, and 16 bases separated the two germline ends. CDR1 and CDR2 from the germline V gene are SGHNT and YENEEA.

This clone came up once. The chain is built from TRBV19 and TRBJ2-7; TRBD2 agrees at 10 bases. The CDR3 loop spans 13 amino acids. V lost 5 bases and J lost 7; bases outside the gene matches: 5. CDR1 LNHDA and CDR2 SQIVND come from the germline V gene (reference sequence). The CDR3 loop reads CASSGLAGVEQYF. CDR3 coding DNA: TGTGCCAGTAGTGGGCTAGCGGGAGTGGAGCAGTACTTC.

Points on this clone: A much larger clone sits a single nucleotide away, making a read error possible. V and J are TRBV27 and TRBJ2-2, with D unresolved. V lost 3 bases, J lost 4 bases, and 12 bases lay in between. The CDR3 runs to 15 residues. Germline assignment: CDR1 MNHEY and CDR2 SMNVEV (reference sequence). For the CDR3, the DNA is TGTGCCAGCAGTTTTTCGATAAGGTTCACCGGGGAGCTGTTTTTT. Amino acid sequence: CASSFSIRFTGELFF.

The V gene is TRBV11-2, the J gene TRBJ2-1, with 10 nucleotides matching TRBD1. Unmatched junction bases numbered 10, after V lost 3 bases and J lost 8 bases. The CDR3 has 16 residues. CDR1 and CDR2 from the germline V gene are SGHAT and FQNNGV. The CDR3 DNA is TGTGCCAGCAGCTTGGCCCCCGGGACAGGGGAAGATGAGCAGTTCTTC. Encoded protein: CASSLAPGTGEDEQFF.

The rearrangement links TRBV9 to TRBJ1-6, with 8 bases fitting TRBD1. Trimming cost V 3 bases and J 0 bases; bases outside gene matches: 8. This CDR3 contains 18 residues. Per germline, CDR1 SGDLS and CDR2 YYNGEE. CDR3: CASSASGTGPSYNSPLHF. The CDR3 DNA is TGTGCCAGCAGCGCTTCCGGGACAGGTCCCTCCTATAATTCACCCCTCCACTTT.

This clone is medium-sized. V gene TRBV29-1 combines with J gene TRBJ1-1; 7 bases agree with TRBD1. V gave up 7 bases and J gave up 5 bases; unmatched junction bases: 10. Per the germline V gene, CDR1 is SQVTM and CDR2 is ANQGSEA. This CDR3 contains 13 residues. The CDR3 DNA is TGCAGCGCCGGCCACGGGACAGCAACTGAAGCTTTCTTT. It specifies CSAGHGTATEAFF. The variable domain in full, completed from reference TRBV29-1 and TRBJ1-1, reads SAVISQKPSRDICQRGTSLTIQCQVDSQVTMMFWYRQQPGQSLTLIATANQGSEATYESGFVIDKFPISRPNLTFSTLTVSNMSPEDSSIYLCSAGHGTATEAFFGQGTRLTVV.

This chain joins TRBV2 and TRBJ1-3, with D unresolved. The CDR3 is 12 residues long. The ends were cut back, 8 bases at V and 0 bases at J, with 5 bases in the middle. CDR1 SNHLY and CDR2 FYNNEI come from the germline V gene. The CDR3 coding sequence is TGTGCCAGCCAAGTCTCTGGAAACACCATATATTTT. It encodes CASQVSGNTIYF.